This T cell receptor beta chain was captured in a study of cytomegalovirus exposure and HLA in healthy donors. The study's findings and limits: Most TCR sequences were seen very rarely across donors, but some public TCRs occurred in many.

Points on this clone: Its matching antigen is unknown.

CDR1 is DFQATT and CDR2 is SNEGSKA in the germline V gene (reference sequence). This CDR3 is built from 11 residues. V lost 4 bases to trimming and J lost 2 bases, with 6 bases between them. 60 Vbeta and 13 Jbeta primers were used in PCR. Profiled with immunoSEQ multiplex PCR; TCRdb holds only in-frame clones, not every one. The sample gives 150,000 to 200,000 clones, 70% to 85% of which show up once; 4.8% is in the top ten. Sequencing was carried out using PBMCs. The receptor's source is a man aged 18 to 30 in good health and CMV-seronegative. V gene TRBV20-1 combines with J gene TRBJ2-7, with D possibly being TRBD2 (5 bases). The chain's CDR3 is CSAKTTYEQYF. Here the CDR3 DNA reads TGCAGTGCTAAGACTACCTACGAGCAGTACTTC.